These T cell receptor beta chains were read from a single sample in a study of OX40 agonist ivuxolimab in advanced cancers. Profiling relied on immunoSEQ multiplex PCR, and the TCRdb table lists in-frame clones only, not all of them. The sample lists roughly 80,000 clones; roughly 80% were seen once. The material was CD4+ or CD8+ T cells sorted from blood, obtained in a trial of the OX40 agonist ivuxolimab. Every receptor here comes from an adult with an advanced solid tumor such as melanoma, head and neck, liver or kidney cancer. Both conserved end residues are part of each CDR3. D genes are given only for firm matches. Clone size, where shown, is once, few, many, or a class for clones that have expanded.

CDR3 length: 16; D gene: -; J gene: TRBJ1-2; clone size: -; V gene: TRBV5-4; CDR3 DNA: TGTGCCAGCAGCTTAGACTTTCAGGGAGGGGCCTATGGCTACACCTTC; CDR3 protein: CASSLDFQGGAYGYTF
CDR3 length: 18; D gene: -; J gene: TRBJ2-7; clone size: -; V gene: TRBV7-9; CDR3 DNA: TGTGCCAGCAGCTTAGGTTCGGGGGGGACAGGGTCCGCCTACGAGCAGTACTTC; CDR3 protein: CASSLGSGGTGSAYEQYF
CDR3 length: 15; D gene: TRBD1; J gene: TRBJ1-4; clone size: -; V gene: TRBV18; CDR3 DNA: TGTGCCAGCTCACGAGGGACCGGGACAGAGGAAAAACTGTTTTTT; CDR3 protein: CASSRGTGTEEKLFF
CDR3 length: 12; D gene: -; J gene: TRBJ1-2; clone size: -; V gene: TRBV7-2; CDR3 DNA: TGTGCCAGCAGCTTAGCCATGGATGGCTACACCTTC; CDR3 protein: CASSLAMDGYTF
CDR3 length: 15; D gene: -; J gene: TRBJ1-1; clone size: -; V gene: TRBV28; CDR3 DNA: TGTGCCAGCACCCCGAGGACCCAGATGAACACTGAAGCTTTCTTT; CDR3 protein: CASTPRTQMNTEAFF
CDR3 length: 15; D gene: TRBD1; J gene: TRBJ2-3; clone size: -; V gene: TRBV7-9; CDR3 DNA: TGTGCCAGCAGCTTAGGGACAGGGCGTACAGATACGCAGTATTTT; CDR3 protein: CASSLGTGRTDTQYF
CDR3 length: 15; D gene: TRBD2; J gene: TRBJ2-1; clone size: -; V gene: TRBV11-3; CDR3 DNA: TGTGCCAGCAGCCGTGGACTAGCGGGAGACAATGAGCAGTTCTTC; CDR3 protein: CASSRGLAGDNEQFF
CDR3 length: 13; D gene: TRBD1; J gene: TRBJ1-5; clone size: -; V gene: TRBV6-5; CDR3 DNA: TGTGCCAGCAGGGGACAGGGTCTTCAGCCCCAGCATTTT; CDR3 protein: CASRGQGLQPQHF
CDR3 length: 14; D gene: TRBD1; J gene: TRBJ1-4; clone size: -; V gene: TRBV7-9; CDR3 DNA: TGTGCCAGCGGATGGACAGGGGGCCGAGAAAAACTGTTTTTT; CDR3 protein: CASGWTGGREKLFF
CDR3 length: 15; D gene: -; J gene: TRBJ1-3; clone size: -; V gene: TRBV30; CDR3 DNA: TGTGCCTGGAGTTTTGGCGGGGGTACTGGAAACACCATATATTTT; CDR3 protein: CAWSFGGGTGNTIYF
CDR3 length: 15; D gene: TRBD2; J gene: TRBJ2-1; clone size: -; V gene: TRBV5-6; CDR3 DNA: TGTGCCAGCAGCTTGGGCGGGGGGACCTACAATGAGCAGTTCTTC; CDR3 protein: CASSLGGGTYNEQFF
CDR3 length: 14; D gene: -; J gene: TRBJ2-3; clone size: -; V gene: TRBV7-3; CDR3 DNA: TGTGCCAGCAGCCAAGGACACCGCACAGATACGCAGTATTTT; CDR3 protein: CASSQGHRTDTQYF
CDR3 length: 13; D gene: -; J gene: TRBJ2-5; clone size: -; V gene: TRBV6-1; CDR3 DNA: TGTGCCAGCAGTGTGGACCTTCGAGAGACCCAGTACTTC; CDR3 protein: CASSVDLRETQYF
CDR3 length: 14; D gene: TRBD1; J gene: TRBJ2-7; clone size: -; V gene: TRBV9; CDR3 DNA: TGTGCCAGCAGCGGGACAGGGGCGACGGGCGAGCAGTACTTC; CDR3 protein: CASSGTGATGEQYF
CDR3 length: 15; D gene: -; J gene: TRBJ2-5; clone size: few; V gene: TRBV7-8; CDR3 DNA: TGTGCCAGCAGCTTAGGGGTCCAGCCCCAAGAGACCCAGTACTTC; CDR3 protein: CASSLGVQPQETQYF
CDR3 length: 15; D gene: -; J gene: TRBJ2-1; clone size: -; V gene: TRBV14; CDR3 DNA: TGTGCCAGCAGCCGGGTAGCCGGGGCCTACAATGAGCAGTTCTTC; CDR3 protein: CASSRVAGAYNEQFF
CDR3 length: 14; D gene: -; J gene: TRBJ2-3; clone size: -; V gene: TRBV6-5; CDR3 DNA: TGTGCCAGCACCCCTGACAGGAACACAGATACGCAGTATTTT; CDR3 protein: CASTPDRNTDTQYF
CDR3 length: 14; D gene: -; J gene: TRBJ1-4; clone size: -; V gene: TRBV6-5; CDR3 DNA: TGTGCCAGCAGTCAAACTCAAACTAATGAAAAACTGTTTTTT; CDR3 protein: CASSQTQTNEKLFF
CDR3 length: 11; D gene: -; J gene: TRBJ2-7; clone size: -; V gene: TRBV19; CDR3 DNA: TGTGCCAGTAGTAATTCCTACGAGCAGTACTTC; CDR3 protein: CASSNSYEQYF
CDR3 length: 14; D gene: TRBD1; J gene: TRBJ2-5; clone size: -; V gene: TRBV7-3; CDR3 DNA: TGTGCCAGCAGCTTTACAGGGGGCCGGGAGACCCAGTACTTC; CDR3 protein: CASSFTGGRETQYF
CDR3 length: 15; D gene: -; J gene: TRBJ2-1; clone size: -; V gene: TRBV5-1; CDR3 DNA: TGCGCCAGCAGCTTGCTGGCAGCCACTAACAATGAGCAGTTCTTC; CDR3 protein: CASSLLAATNNEQFF
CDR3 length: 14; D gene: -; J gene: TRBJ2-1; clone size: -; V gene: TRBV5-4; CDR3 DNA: TGTGCCAGCAGCTTGTTAACTAGCTCGAATGAGCAGTTCTTC; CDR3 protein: CASSLLTSSNEQFF
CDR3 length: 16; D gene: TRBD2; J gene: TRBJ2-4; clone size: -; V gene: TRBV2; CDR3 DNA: TGTGCCAGCAGGGAGGGACTAGCGGGAGGCGTAAACATTCAGTACTTC; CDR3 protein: CASREGLAGGVNIQYF
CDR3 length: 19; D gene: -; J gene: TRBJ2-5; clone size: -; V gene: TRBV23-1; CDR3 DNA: TGCGCCAGCAGTCAACCTCTTCCCCCAGGGCCGAGACACCAAGAGACCCAGTACTTC; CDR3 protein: CASSQPLPPGPRHQETQYF
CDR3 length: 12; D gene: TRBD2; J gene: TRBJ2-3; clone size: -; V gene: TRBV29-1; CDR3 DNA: TGCAGCCCCGGACTAGCTACAGATACGCAGTATTTT; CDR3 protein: CSPGLATDTQYF
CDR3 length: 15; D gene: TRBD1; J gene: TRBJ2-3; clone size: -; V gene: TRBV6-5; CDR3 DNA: TGTGCCAGCCCCAGGGACAGGAACTGCACAGATACGCAGTATTTT; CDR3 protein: CASPRDRNCTDTQYF
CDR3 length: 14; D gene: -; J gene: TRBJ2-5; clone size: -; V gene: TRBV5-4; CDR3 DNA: TGTGCCAGCAGCTTAGGGAGTAGCCAAGAGACCCAGTACTTC; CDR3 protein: CASSLGSSQETQYF
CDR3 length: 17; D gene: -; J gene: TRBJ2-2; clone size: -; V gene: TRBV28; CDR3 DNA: TGTGCCAGCAGTTCCCCCCGTGACTGGCGGTACGCCGGGGAGCTGTTTTTT; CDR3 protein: CASSSPRDWRYAGELFF
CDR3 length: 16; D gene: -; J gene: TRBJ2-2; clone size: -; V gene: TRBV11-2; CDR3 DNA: TGTGCCAGCAGCCAAGCACTAGCCCCGAGCACCGGGGAGCTGTTTTTT; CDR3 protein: CASSQALAPSTGELFF
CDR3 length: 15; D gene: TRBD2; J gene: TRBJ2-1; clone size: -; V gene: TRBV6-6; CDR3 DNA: TGTGCCAGCAGTTACCCGGGACTACGAGGGGATGAGCAGTTCTTC; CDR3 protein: CASSYPGLRGDEQFF
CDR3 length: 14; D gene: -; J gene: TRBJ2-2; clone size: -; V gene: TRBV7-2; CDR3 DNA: TGTGCCAGCAGCTTAGCGGTAAACACCGGGGAGCTGTTTTTT; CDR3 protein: CASSLAVNTGELFF
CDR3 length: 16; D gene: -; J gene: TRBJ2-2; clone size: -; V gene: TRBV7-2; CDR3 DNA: TGTGCCAGCAGCCTCATGGGGGGAACGAACACCGGGGAGCTGTTTTTT; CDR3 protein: CASSLMGGTNTGELFF
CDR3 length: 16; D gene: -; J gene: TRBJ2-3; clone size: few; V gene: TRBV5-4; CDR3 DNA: TGTGCCAGCAGCTACCGGGGAAGGGAAATCACAGATACGCAGTATTTT; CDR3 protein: CASSYRGREITDTQYF
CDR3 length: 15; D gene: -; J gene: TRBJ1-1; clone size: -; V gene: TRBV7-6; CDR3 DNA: TGTGCCAGCAGCCCAGCATTTGGGGTGAACACTGAAGCTTTCTTT; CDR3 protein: CASSPAFGVNTEAFF
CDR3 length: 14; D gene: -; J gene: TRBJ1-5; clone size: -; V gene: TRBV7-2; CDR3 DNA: TGTGCCAGCAGCTTAAACAGGGGCAATCAGCCCCAGCATTTT; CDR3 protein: CASSLNRGNQPQHF
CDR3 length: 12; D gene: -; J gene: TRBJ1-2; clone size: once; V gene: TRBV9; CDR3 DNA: TGTGCCAGCAGAAGTTCGGGACTTGGCTACACCTTC; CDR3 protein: CASRSSGLGYTF
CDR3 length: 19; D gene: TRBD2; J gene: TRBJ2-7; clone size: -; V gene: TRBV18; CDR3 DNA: TGTGCCAGCTCACCTGGTCTAAACCGTCAACTAGCGGACTCCTACGAGCAGTACTTC; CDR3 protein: CASSPGLNRQLADSYEQYF
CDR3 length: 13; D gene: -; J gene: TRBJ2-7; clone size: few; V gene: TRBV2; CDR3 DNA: TGTGCCAGCAGTGACCAGAGCTCCTACGAGCAGTACTTC; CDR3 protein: CASSDQSSYEQYF
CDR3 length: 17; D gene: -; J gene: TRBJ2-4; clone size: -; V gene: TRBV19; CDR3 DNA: TGTGCCAGTAGTATTTCCCCCGGCGGACAGACCAAAAACATTCAGTACTTC; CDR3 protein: CASSISPGGQTKNIQYF
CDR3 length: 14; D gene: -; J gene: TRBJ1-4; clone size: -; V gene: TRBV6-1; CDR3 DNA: TGTGCCAGCAGTAACCGCCAGGTTAATGAAAAACTGTTTTTT; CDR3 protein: CASSNRQVNEKLFF
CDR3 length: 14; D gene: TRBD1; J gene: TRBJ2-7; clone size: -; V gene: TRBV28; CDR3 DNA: TGTGCCAGCAGTGGTCGGACAGGGGTATACGAGCAGTACTTC; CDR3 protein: CASSGRTGVYEQYF
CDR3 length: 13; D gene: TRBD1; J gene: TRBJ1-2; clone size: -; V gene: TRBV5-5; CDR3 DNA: TGTGCCAGCAATAAGGAGACAGGGTATGGCTACACCTTC; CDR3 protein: CASNKETGYGYTF
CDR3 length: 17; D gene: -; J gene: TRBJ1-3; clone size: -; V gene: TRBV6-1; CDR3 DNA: TGTGCCAGCAGTGAGGCACCCTACCCGAGCTCTGGAAACACCATATATTTT; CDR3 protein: CASSEAPYPSSGNTIYF
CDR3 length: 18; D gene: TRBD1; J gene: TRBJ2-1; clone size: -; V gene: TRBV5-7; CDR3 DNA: TGTGCCAGCAGCTTGGTTATTCAGGGGGCTTGTATATACAATGAGCAGTTCTTC; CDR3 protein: CASSLVIQGACIYNEQFF
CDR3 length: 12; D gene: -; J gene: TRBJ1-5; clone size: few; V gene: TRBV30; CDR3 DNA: TGTGCCTGGAGTGTACGGCGGGGTGTTAAGCATTTT; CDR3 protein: CAWSVRRGVKHF
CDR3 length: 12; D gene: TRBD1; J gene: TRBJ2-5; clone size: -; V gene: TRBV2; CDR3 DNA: TGTGCCAGTGGGACAGCACGGGAGACCCAGTACTTC; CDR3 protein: CASGTARETQYF
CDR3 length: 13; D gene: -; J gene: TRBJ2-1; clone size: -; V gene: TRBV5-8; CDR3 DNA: TGTGCCAGCAGCTCTCCCCCTATCGCTGAGCAGTTCTTC; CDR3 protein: CASSSPPIAEQFF
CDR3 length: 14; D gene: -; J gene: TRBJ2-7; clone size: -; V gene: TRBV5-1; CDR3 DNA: TGCGCCAGCAGCTTTTATGGGGCGACCTACGAGCAGTACTTC; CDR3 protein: CASSFYGATYEQYF
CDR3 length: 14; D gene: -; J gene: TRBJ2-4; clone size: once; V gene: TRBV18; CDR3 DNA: TGTGCCAGCTCACCCCCGGACTTGAAAAACATTCAGTACTTC; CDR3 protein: CASSPPDLKNIQYF
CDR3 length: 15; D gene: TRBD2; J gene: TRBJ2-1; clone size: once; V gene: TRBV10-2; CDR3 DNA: TGCGCCAGCAGTTCGACTAGCAGCACCTACAATGAGCAGTTCTTC; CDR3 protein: CASSSTSSTYNEQFF
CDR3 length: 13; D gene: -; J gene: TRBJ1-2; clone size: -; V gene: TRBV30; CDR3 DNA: TGTGCCTGGAGGGTAGGGCCTAACTATGGCTACACCTTC; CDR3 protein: CAWRVGPNYGYTF
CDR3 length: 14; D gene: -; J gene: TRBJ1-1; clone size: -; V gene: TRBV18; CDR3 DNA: TGTGCCAGCTCGACCGGGGGAACCACGTTGGAAGCTTTCTTT; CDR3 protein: CASSTGGTTLEAFF
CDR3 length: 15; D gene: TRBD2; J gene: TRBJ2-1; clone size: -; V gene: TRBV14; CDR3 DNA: TGTGCCAGCAGCACCTTATTAACTAGCGTCGGTGAGCAGTTCTTC; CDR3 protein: CASSTLLTSVGEQFF
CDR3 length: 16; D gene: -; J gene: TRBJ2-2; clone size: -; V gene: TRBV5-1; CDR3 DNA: TGCGCCAGCAGCTCTCAGCGGCCCTTGAACACCGGGGAGCTGTTTTTT; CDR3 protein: CASSSQRPLNTGELFF
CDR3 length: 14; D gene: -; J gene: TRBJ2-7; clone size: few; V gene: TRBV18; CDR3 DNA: TGTGCCAGCTCACCAGGAGACAGCTACTACGAGCAGTACTTC; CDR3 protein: CASSPGDSYYEQYF
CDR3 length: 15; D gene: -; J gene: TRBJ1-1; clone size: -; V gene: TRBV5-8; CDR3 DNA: TGTGCCAGCAGCTCCACAGGCAGGGGGAACACTGAAGCTTTCTTT; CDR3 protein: CASSSTGRGNTEAFF
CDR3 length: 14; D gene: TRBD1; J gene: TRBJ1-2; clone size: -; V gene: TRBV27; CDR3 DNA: TGTGCCAGCAGTTATGGACAGGGGATGGGTGGCTACACCTTC; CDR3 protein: CASSYGQGMGGYTF
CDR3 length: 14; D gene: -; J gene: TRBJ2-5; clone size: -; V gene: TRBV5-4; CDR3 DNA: TGTGCCAGCAGCCGGAGGAATGACCAAGAGACCCAGTACTTC; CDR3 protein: CASSRRNDQETQYF
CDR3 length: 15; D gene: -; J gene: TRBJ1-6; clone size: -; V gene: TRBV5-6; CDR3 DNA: TGTGCCAGCAGCTTCCTTGGAGCGATGGATTCACCCCTCCACTTT; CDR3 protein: CASSFLGAMDSPLHF